These 18 T cell receptor beta chains came from one sample sequenced in a study of OX40 agonist ivuxolimab in advanced cancers. Using immunoSEQ multiplex PCR, the repertoire was profiled, and TCRdb retains in-frame clones only, with some absent. This repertoire shows 50,000 to 75,000 clones, 84% found once; its top ten account for 9.8%. The sample in question was CD4+ or CD8+ T cells sorted from blood, obtained in a trial of the OX40 agonist ivuxolimab. These receptors originate from an adult with an advanced solid tumor such as melanoma, head and neck, liver or kidney cancer.

The chain uses TRBV30 and TRBJ2-2, with D unclear. V gave up 3 bases and J gave up 4 bases, with 15 bases separating them. Germline V lookup: CDR1 GTSNPN, CDR2 SVGIG (reference sequence). This CDR3 is built from 15 residues. In DNA, the CDR3 is TGTGCCTGGAGGGCCGGTGGCCTGGTCACCGGGGAGCTGTTTTTT. Encoded protein: CAWRAGGLVTGELFF.

V gene TRBV1 combines with J gene TRBJ1-1; TRBD1, the table's D call, was not compared with the DNA. TRBV1 constitutes a pseudogene. This CDR3 is built from 13 residues. CDR3 in amino acids: CTSSQVTHVEAFF. The CDR3 coding sequence is TGCACCAGCAGCCAAGTAACACACGTCGAAGCTTTCTTT.

The V gene is TRBV6-1, the J gene TRBJ1-1; D is ambiguous. This CDR3 is built from 13 residues. Germline values: CDR1 MNHNS, CDR2 SASEGT. V lost 11 bases and J lost 3, with 16 bases in between. The CDR3 DNA follows: TGTGCCGGACGCGAGAGTGGGTACACTGAAGCTTTCTTT. Translated, it gives CAGRESGYTEAFF.

The chain couples TRBV29-1 to TRBJ2-5; possible D gene TRBD2, 6 bases. Trimming left V 3 bases short and J 0 bases short, with 11 bases between. This CDR3 comprises 14 residues. The germline V gene has CDR1 SQVTM and CDR2 ANQGSEA. The CDR3 DNA reads TGCAGCGTTGAGCGGGACCGGTACCAAGAGACCCAGTACTTC. This sequence encodes CSVERDRYQETQYF. Drawing the rest from reference TRBV29-1 and TRBJ2-5, the complete variable domain is SAVISQKPSRDICQRGTSLTIQCQVDSQVTMMFWYRQQPGQSLTLIATANQGSEATYESGFVIDKFPISRPNLTFSTLTVSNMSPEDSSIYLCSVERDRYQETQYFGPGTRLLVL.

The chain employs TRBV25-1 and TRBJ2-2; D gene ambiguous. Germline V gene lookup returns CDR1 MGHDK and CDR2 SYGVNS. The CDR3 totals 13 residues. Trimming took 8 bases from V and 0 from J, leaving 7 bases between them. The CDR3 sequence: CASRAPNTGELFF. For the CDR3, the DNA is TGTGCCAGCCGGGCGCCGAACACCGGGGAGCTGTTTTTT.

A remark on this clone: Different DNA sequences within this sample yield the same CDR3. V gene TRBV5-1 combines with J gene TRBJ2-5; no reliable D call. Trimming took 0 bases from V and 5 from J, leaving 5 bases between them. Germline assignment: CDR1 SGHRS and CDR2 YFSETQ. The CDR3 contains 12 residues. In DNA, the CDR3 is TGCGCCAGCAGCTTGGGGGTTGAGACCCAGTACTTC. Translated, it gives CASSLGVETQYF.

This clone has just one count. CDR3 nucleotide sequence: TGTGCCAGCAGTCCCAGACAGGGGGCGCGATACGAGCAGTACTTC. This sequence encodes CASSPRQGARYEQYF. The chain employs TRBV27 and TRBJ2-7, with 10 nucleotides matching TRBD1. V was pared by 5 bases and J by 4 bases, with 8 bases of the junction left unmatched. The CDR3 runs to 15 residues. Germline CDR1 and CDR2: MNHEY and SMNVEV (reference sequence).

The V and J genes are TRBV5-1 and TRBJ2-1, with D unresolved. Trimming pared 1 base from V and 4 bases from J, leaving 15 bases between. The CDR3 consists of 16 residues. Germline-derived CDR1 and CDR2 are SGHRS and YFSETQ. The CDR3 coding sequence is TGCGCCAGCAGCTTGCCATGGACGGTTGGATACAATGAGCAGTTCTTC. Protein product: CASSLPWTVGYNEQFF.

The chain combines TRBV15 with TRBJ2-2; TRBD1 is a possible D gene (5 bases). From germline, CDR1 is LNHNV and CDR2 YYDKDF (reference sequence). This CDR3 is 15 amino acids long. V was pared by 2 bases and J by 6 bases, with 13 bases between. DNA of the CDR3: TGTGCCACCAGCAGACGTGGGGTAGGGGCCGGGGAGCTGTTTTTT. Amino acids: CATSRRGVGAGELFF.

This clone is a singleton in its sample. V gene TRBV15 combines with J gene TRBJ2-5; no definite D call. CDR1 and CDR2 from the germline V gene are LNHNV and YYDKDF (reference sequence). The CDR3 has 13 amino acids. Deletions cut 1 base from V and 5 bases from J, with 8 bases between. CDR3 in DNA: TGTGCCACCAGCAGAGGAGTACGGGAGACCCAGTACTTC. Amino acid sequence: CATSRGVRETQYF.

V gene TRBV27 combines with J gene TRBJ1-2; D gene uncertain. Germline lookup yields CDR1 MNHEY and CDR2 SMNVEV (reference sequence). V was shortened by 3 bases and J by 8 bases, with 13 bases between the two germline ends. The CDR3 is 13 residues long. In DNA form, the CDR3 reads TGTGCCAGCAGTTTGAGCGGGGTTCGGGGCTACACCTTC. Residues: CASSLSGVRGYTF.

The chain recombines TRBV5-8 with TRBJ2-1, with D hard to call. The CDR3 loop spans 11 amino acids. V shed 0 bases and J shed 11 bases, with 6 bases lying between them. CDR1 SGHTS and CDR2 YDEGEE come from the germline V gene. CDR3: CASSLVGKQFF. The CDR3 DNA reads TGTGCCAGCAGCTTGGTTGGGAAGCAGTTCTTC.

V usage is TRBV7-2 and J usage is TRBJ2-7, with D unresolved. Germline V gene data show CDR1 as SGHTA and CDR2 as FQGNSA. V shed 0 bases and J shed 1 base, with 7 bases lying between them. The CDR3 is made up of 14 amino acids. CDR3 coding DNA: TGTGCCAGCAGCTTAGCGTCAGCGTCCTACGAGCAGTACTTC. Translating gives CASSLASASYEQYF. Full variable domain (missing parts from reference TRBV7-2 and TRBJ2-7): GAGVSQSPSNKVTEKGKDVELRCDPISGHTALYWYRQSLGQGLEFLIYFQGNSAPDKSGLPSDRFSAERTGGSVSTLTIQRTQQEDSAVYLCASSLASASYEQYFGPGTRLTVT.

This chain connects TRBV4-2 to TRBJ2-1; TRBD2 matches at 12 bases. The V segment lost 1 base and the J segment 12 bases; nucleotides outside the gene matches: 1. The CDR3 is 13 residues long. Germline-derived CDR1 and CDR2 are LGHNA and YNFKEQ. The CDR3 bases are TGTGCCAGCAGCCAAGCGACTAGCGGGGGGCAGTTCTTC. This codes for CASSQATSGGQFF.

The chain carries TRBV2 and TRBJ2-1; 9 nucleotides line up with TRBD2. This CDR3 is built from 15 residues. Per the germline V gene, CDR1 is SNHLY and CDR2 is FYNNEI. J gave up 4 bases and V 6 bases, and 7 bases lay outside the gene matches. CDR3 nucleotide sequence: TGTGCCAGCAGGGTAGCGGGGGCTGGATACAATGAGCAGTTCTTC. It encodes CASRVAGAGYNEQFF.

The chain is built from TRBV7-8 and TRBJ1-5; maybe TRBD1 (6 bases). Germline values: CDR1 SGHVS, CDR2 FQNEAQ. The V end was cut by 2 bases, the J end by 5 bases, with 10 bases between. This CDR3 region has 14 residues. The CDR3 loop is CASSLSDSDQPQHF. The CDR3, as DNA: TGTGCCAGCAGCTTATCGGACAGTGATCAGCCCCAGCATTTT.

The chain carries TRBV7-9 and TRBJ2-7; D is perhaps TRBD1 (5 bases). Germline V gene data show CDR1 as SEHNR and CDR2 as FQNEAQ (reference sequence). This CDR3 has 13 residues. Trimming took off 6 bases at V and 2 bases at J, with 11 bases between the two ends. The CDR3 here is CASSQTATYEQYF. The CDR3 nucleotides read TGTGCCAGCAGTCAGACAGCGACCTACGAGCAGTACTTC.

Points on this clone: A read error may account for a junction end that differs from germline. The chain links TRBV12-5 to TRBJ1-4; TRBD1 agrees at 9 bases. Looked up from germline, CDR1 is LGHNT and CDR2 is FRNRAP. The CDR3 consists of 11 residues. CDR3 nucleotides: TGTGCTAGTGGCTCGACAGGGGGATCTGATTGG. It yields the protein CASGSTGGSDW.